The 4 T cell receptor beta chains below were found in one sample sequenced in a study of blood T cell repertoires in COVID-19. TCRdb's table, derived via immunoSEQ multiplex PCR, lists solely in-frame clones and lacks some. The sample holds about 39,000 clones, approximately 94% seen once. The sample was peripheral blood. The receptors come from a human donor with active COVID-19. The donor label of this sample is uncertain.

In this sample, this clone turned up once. The CDR3: CATGRGAGGPQYF. DNA of the CDR3: TGTGCCACAGGGAGGGGAGCTGGTGGGCCGCAGTATTTT. This chain connects TRBV5-8 to TRBJ2-3, with TRBD2 matching over 7 bases. V lost 9 bases to trimming and J lost 10 bases; unmatched junction nucleotides: 14. In germline, CDR1 is SGHTS, CDR2 YDEGEE. This CDR3 is 13 amino acids long.

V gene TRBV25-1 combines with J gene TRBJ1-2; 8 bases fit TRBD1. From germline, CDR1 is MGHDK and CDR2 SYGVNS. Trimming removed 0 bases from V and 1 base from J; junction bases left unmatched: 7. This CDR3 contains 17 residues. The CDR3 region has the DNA TGTGCCAGCAGTGAATATGGGACAGGATCCATTAACTATGGCTACACCTTC. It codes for CASSEYGTGSINYGYTF.

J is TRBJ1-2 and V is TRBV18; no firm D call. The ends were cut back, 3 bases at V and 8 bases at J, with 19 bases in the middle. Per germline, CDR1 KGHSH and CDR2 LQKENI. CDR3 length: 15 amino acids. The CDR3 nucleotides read TGTGCCAGCTCACCCTCTTCGGGGATTACCGAAGGCTACACCTTC. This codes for CASSPSSGITEGYTF.

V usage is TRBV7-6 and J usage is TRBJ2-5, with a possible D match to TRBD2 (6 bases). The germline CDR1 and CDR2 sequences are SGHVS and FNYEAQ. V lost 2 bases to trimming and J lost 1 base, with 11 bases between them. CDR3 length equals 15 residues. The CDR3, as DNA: TGTGCCAGCAGCTTAACAGGCGGGGCCCAAGAGACCCAGTACTTC. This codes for CASSLTGGAQETQYF.